This T cell receptor (beta chain) comes out of a study of blood T cell repertoires in COVID-19. The method was immunoSEQ multiplex PCR; TCRdb's version includes in-frame clones alone and lacks a portion of them. The sample holds 150,000 or so clones, about 75% seen once. The source is a woman aged 45-59 years who had recovered from COVID-19. Specimen: PBMCs or T cells enriched from blood (not recorded which).

The CDR3 DNA sequence: TGTGCCAGCAGTTACTCGCCGGGGGTCTACGAGCAGTACTTC. Protein: CASSYSPGVYEQYF. The chain employs TRBV6-6 and TRBJ2-7, with D possibly matching TRBD2 (6 bases). The V gene's germline CDR1 is MNHNY and CDR2 SVGAGI (reference sequence). The ends were cut back, 0 bases at V and 3 bases at J, with 9 bases in the middle. The CDR3 has 14 residues.